This entry features one T cell receptor beta chain sequence. Antigen unknown. The assay was immunoSEQ multiplex PCR, and TCRdb's table has in-frame clones only and misses some. The sample shows about 46,000 clones, approximately 90% of them seen only once. The sample belongs to a study of regulatory and conventional T cells in RAG deficiency. The sorted conventional CD4+ T cells were CD25-low and CD127-high, with genomic DNA sequenced. Findings and caveats of the study: Omenn patients showed >85% Treg-Tconv overlap and shorter CDR3 lengths. Compared with controls, unique Treg TCR beta sequences dropped roughly 100-fold in Omenn syndrome and CID/AS.

These data also featured in a second study, about regulatory T cells. From that report: The PCR used 52 TRBV and 13 TRBJ primers.

This TCR was sampled from a human donor in good health. The sequenced sample consisted of CD4+ effector T cells sorted from blood.

CDR3 sequence (DNA): TGTGCCAGCTCACCACCAGGGCGAACAGGGAATCAGCCCCAGCATTTT. Its protein is CASSPPGRTGNQPQHF. This chain joins TRBV18 and TRBJ1-5, with D tentatively TRBD1 (6 bases). The CDR3 has 16 residues. Germline V gene sequence: CDR1 KGHSH, CDR2 LQKENI. Deletions cut 0 bases from V and 4 bases from J, with 13 bases between.